Presented here are 2 T cell receptor beta chains from one specimen sequenced in a study of neoadjuvant nivolumab and ipilimumab in lung cancer. Libraries were prepared by immunoSEQ multiplex PCR; TCRdb keeps only in-frame clonotypes and omits some of them. Of approximately 30,000 clones listed, 90% are singletons. The sample was peripheral blood, taken after neoadjuvant nivolumab, alone or with ipilimumab, at or shortly before surgery. The origin of the receptors is an adult with non-small cell lung cancer.

The chain carries TRBV28 and TRBJ1-1, with 9 bases matching TRBD1. Germline V gene sequence: CDR1 MDHEN, CDR2 SYDVKM. The CDR3 is made up of 13 amino acids. Trimming took 5 bases from V and 3 from J; bases not matched to a gene: 1. In nucleotides, the CDR3 is TGTGCCAGCAGTCGGACAGGGGACACTGAAGCTTTCTTT. Amino acid sequence: CASSRTGDTEAFF.

V and J are TRBV5-1 and TRBJ1-1; tentatively, D is TRBD1 (5 bases). The germline CDR1 and CDR2 sequences are SGHRS and YFSETQ. CDR3 length: 14 amino acids. Deletions cut 4 bases from V and 2 bases from J, with 12 bases between. The CDR3 DNA is TGCGCCAGCAGCCCCCTGACAGCCAACACTGAAGCTTTCTTT. Amino acids: CASSPLTANTEAFF.